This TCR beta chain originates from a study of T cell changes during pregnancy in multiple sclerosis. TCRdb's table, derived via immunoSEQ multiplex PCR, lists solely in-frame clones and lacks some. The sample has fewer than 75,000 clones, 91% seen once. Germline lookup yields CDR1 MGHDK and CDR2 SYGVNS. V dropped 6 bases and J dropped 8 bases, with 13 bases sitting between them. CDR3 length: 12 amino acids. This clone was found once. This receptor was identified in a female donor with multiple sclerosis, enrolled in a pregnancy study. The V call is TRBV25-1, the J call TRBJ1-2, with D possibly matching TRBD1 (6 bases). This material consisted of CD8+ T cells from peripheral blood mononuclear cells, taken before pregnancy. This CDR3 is CASSQGGGGYTF. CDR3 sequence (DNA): TGTGCCAGCAGCCAAGGGGGTGGAGGCTACACCTTC.